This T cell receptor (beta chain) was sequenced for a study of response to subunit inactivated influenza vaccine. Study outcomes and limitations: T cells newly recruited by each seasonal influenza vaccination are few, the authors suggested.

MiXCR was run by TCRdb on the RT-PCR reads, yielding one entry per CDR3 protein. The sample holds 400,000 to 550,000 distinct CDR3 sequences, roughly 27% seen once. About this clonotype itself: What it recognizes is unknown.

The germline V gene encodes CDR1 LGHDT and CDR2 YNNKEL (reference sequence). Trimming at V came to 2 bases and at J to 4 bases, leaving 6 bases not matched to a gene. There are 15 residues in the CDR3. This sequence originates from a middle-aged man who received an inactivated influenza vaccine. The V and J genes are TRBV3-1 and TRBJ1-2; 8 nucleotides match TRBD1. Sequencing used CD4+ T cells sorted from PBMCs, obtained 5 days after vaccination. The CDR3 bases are TGTGCCAGCAGCCAAATGGACAGGGTGGGCTATGGCTACACCTTC. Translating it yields CASSQMDRVGYGYTF. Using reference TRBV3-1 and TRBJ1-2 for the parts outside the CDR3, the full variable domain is DTAVSQTPKYLVTQMGNDKSIKCEQNLGHDTMYWYKQDSKKFLKIMFSYNNKELIINETVPNRFSPKSPDKAHLNLHINSLELGDSAVYFCASSQMDRVGYGYTFGSGTRLTVV.